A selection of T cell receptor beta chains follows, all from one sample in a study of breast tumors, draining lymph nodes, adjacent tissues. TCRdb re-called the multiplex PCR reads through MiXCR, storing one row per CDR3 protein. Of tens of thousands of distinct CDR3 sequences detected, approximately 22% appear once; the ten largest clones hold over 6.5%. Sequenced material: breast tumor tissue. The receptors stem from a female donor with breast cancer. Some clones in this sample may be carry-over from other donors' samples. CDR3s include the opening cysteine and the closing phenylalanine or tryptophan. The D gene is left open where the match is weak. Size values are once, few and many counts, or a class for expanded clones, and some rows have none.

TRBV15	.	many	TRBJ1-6	TGTGCCACCAGCAGAGATGCGGAGACAGCTAATTCACCCCTCCACTTT	CATSRDAETANSPLHF
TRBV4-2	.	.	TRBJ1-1	TGTGCCAGCAGCCAAGATGGGGGGGAGAACACTGAAGCTTTCTTT	CASSQDGGENTEAFF
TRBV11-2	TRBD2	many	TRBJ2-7	TGTGCCAGCAGCTTAGCCGGACTAGCGACGTACGAGCAGTACTTC	CASSLAGLATYEQYF
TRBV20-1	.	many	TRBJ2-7	TGCAGTGCTAGGGCATTGGGGCGTGAGTACTTC	CSARALGREYF
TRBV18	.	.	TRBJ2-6	TGTGCCAGCTCAGAAAGGGCGAGGGGAACCTCAGTGGGGGCCAACGTCCTGACTTTC	CASSERARGTSVGANVLTF
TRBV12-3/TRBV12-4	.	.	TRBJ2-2	TGTGCCAGCAGTAAACAGGTTCACACCGGGAAGCTGTTTTTT	CASSKQVHTGKLFF
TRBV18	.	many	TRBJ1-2	TGTGCCAGCTCACCTAATGCAAGGGTGGGCTATGGCTACACCTTC	CASSPNARVGYGYTF
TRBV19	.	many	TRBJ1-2	TGTGCCAGTTACGCGTACGGCTACACCTTC	CASYAYGYTF
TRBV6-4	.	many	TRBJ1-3	TGTGCCAGCCCCCACATATCGGGTGGAAACACCATATATTTT	CASPHISGGNTIYF
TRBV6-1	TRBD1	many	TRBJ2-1	TGTGCCAGCAGTAAGACAGGGGGCTCCTACAATGAGCAGTTCTTC	CASSKTGGSYNEQFF
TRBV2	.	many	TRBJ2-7	TGTGCCAGCAGTGACCCCGGGCGCCCGCACTTC	CASSDPGRPHF
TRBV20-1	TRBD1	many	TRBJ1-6	TGCAGTGCTAGAGATATTCAGGGGGTAGATTCACCCCTCCACTTT	CSARDIQGVDSPLHF
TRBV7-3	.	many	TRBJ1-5	TGTGCCAGCAGCCCAGGCCCAGGACAGCCCCAGCATTTT	CASSPGPGQPQHF
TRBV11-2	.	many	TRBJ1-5	TGTGCCAGCAGCTCTGACTTCGGGCCTCAGCATTTT	CASSSDFGPQHF
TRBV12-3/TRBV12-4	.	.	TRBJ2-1	TGTGCCAGCAGTCCACCCCGAGGGATGGGGTGGGAGCAGTTCTTC	CASSPPRGMGWEQFF
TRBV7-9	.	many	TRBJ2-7	TGTGCCAGCAGCGCGATGGAAAGGACAGAGCCTTACGAGCAGTACTTC	CASSAMERTEPYEQYF
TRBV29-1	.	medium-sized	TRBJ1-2	TGCAGCGTTGACTCAGCGGCAGGGGAAAGCTATGGCTACACCTTC	CSVDSAAGESYGYTF
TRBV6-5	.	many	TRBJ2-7	TGTGCCAGCAGTGGGGCGGGTGGAGGCGAAGGCCGGTACTACGAGCAGTACTTC	CASSGAGGGEGRYYEQYF
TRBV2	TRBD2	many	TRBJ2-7	TGTGCCAGCGCGGGGGTCCGGGAGCAGTACTTC	CASAGVREQYF
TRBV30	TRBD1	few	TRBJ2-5	TGTGCCTGGAGTGTAGGGGGACAGGGAGAGACCCAGTACTTC	CAWSVGGQGETQYF
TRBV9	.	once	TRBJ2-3	TGTGCCAGCAGCGTAGCCAGCGGGTGGTACGCAGATACGCAGTATTTT	CASSVASGWYADTQYF
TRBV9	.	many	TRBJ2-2	TGTGCCAGCAGCCCCGGACTGAACACCGGGGAGCTGTTTTTT	CASSPGLNTGELFF
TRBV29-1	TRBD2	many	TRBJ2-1	TGCAGCGTCGACGGGACTAGCGGGGACGAGGAGCAGTTCTTC	CSVDGTSGDEEQFF
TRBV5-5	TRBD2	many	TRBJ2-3	TGTGCCAGCAGCTTCCGGGACTACTCCACAGATACGCAGTATTTT	CASSFRDYSTDTQYF
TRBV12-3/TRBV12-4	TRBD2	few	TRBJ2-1	TGTGCCAGCAGTTCCCTCCCACTAGCGGGAGAAAATGAGCAGTTCTTC	CASSSLPLAGENEQFF
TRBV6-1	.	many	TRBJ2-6	TGTGCCAGCAGCAGGGACCGCTCTGGGGCCAACGTCCTGACTTTC	CASSRDRSGANVLTF
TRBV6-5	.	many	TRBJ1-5	TGTGCCAGCAGGAGGACAGTTAATCAGCCCCAGCATTTT	CASRRTVNQPQHF
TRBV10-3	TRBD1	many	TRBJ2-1	TGTGCCATCAGGGGGACAGGGACCAATGAGCAGTTCTTC	CAIRGTGTNEQFF
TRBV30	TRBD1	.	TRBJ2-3	TGTGCCTGGAGTCTCACAGGGGGCGGCACAGATACGCAGTATTTT	CAWSLTGGGTDTQYF
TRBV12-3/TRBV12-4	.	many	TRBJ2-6	TGTGCCAGCAGAATTGGCGGGGCCAACGTCCTGACTTTC	CASRIGGANVLTF
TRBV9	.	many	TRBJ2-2	TGTGCCAGCAGCGCCCGACAGGGTTCGGGAGGGAGGCACACCGGGGAGCTGTTTTTT	CASSARQGSGGRHTGELFF
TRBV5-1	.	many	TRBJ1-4	TGCGCCAGCAGTCAGACTGCAACTAATGAAAAACTGTTTTTT	CASSQTATNEKLFF
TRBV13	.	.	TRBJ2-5	TGTGCCAGCAGCGCAAACAGGGTGGAGAAAGAGACCCAGTACTTC	CASSANRVEKETQYF
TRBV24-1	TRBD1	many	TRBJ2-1	TGTGCCACCAGTGATGGGGGGAGGACAGGGTTGAATGAGCAGTTCTTC	CATSDGGRTGLNEQFF
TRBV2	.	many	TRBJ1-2	TGTGCCAGCAGTGAAGGGTTTCAGGGGCTGTCTGGCTACACCTTC	CASSEGFQGLSGYTF
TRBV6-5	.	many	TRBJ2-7	TGTGCCAGCAGTGCTAGACTGGGGAACTACGAGCAGTACTTC	CASSARLGNYEQYF
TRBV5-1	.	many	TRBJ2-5	TGCGCCAGCCTCGGGGGAGAAGAGACCCAGTACTTC	CASLGGEETQYF
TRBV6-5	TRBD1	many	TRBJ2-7	TGTGCCAGCAGTCGACAGGGGGCGAACTACGAGCAGTACTTC	CASSRQGANYEQYF
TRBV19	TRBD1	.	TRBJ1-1	TGTGCCAGTAGTATGACAGGGTTCGTGAACACTGAAGCTTTCTTT	CASSMTGFVNTEAFF
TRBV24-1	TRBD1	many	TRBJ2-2	TGTGCCACCAGTGACTCAGGACAGGCCGGGGAGCTGTTTTTT	CATSDSGQAGELFF
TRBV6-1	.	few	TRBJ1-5	TGTGCCAGCAGTGAAAGGCCCCTAAGTTATGGTTATCAGCCCCAGCATTTT	CASSERPLSYGYQPQHF
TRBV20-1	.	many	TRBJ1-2	TGCAGTGCTACTAGGGGGGGTTGGGGAACAGGCTACACCTTC	CSATRGGWGTGYTF
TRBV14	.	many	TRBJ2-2	TGTGCCAGCAGCCCCCTAAACACCGGGGAGCTGTTTTTT	CASSPLNTGELFF